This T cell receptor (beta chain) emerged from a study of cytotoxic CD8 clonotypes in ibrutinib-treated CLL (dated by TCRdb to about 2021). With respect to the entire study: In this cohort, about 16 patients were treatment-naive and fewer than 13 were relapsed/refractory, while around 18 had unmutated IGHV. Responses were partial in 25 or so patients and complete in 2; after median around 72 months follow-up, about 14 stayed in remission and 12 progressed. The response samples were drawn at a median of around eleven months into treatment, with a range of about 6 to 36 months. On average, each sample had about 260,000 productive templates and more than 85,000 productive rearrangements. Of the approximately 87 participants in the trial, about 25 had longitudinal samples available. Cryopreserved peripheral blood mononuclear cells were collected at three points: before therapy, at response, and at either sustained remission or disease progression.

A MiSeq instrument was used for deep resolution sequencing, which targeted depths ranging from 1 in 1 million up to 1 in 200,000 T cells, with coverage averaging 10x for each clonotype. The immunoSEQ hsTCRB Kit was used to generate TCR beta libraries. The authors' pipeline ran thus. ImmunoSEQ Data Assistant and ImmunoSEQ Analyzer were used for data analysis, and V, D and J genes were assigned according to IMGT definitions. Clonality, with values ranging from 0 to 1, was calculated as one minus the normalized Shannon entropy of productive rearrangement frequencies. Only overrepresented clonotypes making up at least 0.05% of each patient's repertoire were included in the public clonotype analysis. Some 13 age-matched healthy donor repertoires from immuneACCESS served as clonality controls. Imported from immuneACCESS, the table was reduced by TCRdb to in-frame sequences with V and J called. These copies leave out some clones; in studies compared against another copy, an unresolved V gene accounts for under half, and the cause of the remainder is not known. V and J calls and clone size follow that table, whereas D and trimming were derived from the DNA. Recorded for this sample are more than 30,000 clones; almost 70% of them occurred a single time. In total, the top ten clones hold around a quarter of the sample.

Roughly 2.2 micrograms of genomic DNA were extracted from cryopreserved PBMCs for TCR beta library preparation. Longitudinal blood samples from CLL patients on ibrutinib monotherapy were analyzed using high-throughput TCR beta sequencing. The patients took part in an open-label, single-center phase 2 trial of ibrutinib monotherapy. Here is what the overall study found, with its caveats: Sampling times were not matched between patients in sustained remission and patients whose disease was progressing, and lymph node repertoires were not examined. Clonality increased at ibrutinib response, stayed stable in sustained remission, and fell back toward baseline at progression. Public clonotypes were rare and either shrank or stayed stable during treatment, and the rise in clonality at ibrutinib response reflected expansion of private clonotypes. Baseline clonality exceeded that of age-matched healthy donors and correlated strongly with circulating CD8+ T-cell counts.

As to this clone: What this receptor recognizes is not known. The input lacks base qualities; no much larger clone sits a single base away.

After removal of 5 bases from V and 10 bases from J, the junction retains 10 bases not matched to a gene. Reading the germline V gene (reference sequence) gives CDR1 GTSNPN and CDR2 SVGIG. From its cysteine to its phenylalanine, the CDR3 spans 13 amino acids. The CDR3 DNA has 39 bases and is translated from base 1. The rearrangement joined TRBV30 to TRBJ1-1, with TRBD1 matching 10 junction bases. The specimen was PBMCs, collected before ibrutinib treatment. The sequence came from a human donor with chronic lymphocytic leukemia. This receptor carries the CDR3 CAWDRDRGFAAFF. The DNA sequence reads TGTGCCTGGGACCGGGACAGGGGATTTGCAGCTTTCTTT.